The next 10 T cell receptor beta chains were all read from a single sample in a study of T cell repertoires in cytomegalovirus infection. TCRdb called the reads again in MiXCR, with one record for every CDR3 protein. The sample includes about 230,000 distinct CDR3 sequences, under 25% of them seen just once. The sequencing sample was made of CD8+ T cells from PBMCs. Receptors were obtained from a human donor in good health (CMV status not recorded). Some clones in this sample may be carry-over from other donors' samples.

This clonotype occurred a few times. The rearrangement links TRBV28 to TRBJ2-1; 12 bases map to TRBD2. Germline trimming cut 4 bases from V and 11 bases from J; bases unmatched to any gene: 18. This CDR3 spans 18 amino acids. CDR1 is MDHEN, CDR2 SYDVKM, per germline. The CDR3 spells CASSSLRLLAGGPVKQFF. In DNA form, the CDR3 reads TGTGCCAGCAGTTCTCTTCGCCTACTAGCGGGGGGTCCGGTTAAGCAGTTCTTC. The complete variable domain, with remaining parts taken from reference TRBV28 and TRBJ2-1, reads DVKVTQSSRYLVKRTGEKVFLECVQDMDHENMFWYRQDPGLGLRLIYFSYDVKMKEKGDIPEGYSVSREKKERFSLILESASTNQTSMYLCASSSLRLLAGGPVKQFFGPGTRLTVL.

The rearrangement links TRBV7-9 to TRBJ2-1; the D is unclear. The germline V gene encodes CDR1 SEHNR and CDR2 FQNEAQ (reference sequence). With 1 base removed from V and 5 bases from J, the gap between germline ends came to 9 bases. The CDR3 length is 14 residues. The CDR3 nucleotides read TGTGCCAGCAGCTTAGGCGCAGCTAACAATGAGCAGTTCTTC. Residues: CASSLGAANNEQFF. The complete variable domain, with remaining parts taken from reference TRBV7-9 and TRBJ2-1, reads DTGVSQNPRHKITKRGQNVTFRCDPISEHNRLYWYRQTLGQGPEFLTYFQNEAQLEKSRLLSDRFSAERPKGSFSTLEIQRTEQGDSAMYLCASSLGAANNEQFFGPGTRLTVL.

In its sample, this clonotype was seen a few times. For the CDR3, the DNA is TGTGCCAGCAGTTACGATGGCAGGAGCAATCAGCCCCAGCATTTT. This sequence encodes CASSYDGRSNQPQHF. V and J are TRBV6-2 or TRBV6-3 and TRBJ1-5; D gene ambiguous. Germline V gene lookup returns CDR1 MNHEY and CDR2 SVGEGT. V was trimmed by 2 bases and J by 1 base, leaving 9 bases between them. This CDR3 comprises 15 residues.

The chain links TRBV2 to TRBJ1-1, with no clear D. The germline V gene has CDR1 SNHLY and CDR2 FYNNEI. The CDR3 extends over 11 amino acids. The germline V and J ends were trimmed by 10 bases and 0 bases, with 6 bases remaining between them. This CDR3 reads CATQLNTEAFF. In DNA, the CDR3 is TGTGCCACTCAGTTGAACACTGAAGCTTTCTTT. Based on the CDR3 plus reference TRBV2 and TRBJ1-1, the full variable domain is EPEVTQTPSHQVTQMGQEVILRCVPISNHLYFYWYRQILGQKVEFLVSFYNNEISEKSEIFDDQFSVERPDGSNFTLKIRSTKLEDSAMYFCATQLNTEAFFGQGTRLTVV.

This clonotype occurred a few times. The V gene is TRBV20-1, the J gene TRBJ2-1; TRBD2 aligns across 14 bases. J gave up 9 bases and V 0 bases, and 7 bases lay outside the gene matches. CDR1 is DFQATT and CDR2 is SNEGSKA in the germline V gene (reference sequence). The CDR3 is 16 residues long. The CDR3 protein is CSARDQRLAGGREQFF. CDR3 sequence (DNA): TGCAGTGCTAGAGATCAACGACTAGCGGGGGGGCGTGAGCAGTTCTTC.

The CDR3 reads CATTGKKYNEQFF. The DNA of the CDR3 is TGTGCCACGACGGGAAAAAAATACAATGAGCAGTTCTTC. This chain links TRBV24-1 with TRBJ2-1, with D tentatively TRBD2 (5 bases). Trimming removed 10 bases from V and 4 bases from J, with 13 bases in between. Germline V gene lookup returns CDR1 KGHDR and CDR2 SFDVKD. The CDR3 spans 13 residues.

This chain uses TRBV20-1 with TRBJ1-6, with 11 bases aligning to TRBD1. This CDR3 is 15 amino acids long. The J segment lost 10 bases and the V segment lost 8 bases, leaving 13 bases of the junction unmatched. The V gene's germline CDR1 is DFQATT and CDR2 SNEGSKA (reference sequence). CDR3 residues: CSIITGTGGGSPLHF. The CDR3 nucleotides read TGCAGTATAATTACCGGGACAGGGGGAGGGTCACCCCTCCACTTT.

CDR3 sequence reads: CASSRGVETQYF. The CDR3 DNA reads as TGTGCCAGCAGTAGGGGGGTAGAGACCCAGTACTTC. The rearrangement uses TRBV7-6 and TRBJ2-5; D is possibly TRBD1 or TRBD2 (6 bases each). V gave up 6 bases and J gave up 4 bases, with 9 bases separating them. Per the germline V gene, CDR1 is SGHVS and CDR2 is FNYEAQ. The CDR3 sequence is 12 residues long. The full variable domain, its missing parts supplied by reference TRBV7-6 and TRBJ2-5, is GAGVSQSPRYKVTKRGQDVALRCDPISGHVSLYWYRQALGQGPEFLTYFNYEAQQDKSGLPNDRFSAERPEGSISTLTIQRTEQRDSAMYRCASSRGVETQYFGPGTRLLVL.

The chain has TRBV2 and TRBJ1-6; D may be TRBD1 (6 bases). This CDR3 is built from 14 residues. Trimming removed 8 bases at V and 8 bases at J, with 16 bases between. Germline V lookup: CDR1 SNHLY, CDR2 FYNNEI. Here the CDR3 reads CASLQGFNDSPLHF. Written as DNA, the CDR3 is TGTGCCAGCCTACAGGGTTTTAATGATTCACCCCTCCACTTT. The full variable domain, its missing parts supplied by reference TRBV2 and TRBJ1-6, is EPEVTQTPSHQVTQMGQEVILRCVPISNHLYFYWYRQILGQKVEFLVSFYNNEISEKSEIFDDQFSVERPDGSNFTLKIRSTKLEDSAMYFCASLQGFNDSPLHFGNGTRLTVT.

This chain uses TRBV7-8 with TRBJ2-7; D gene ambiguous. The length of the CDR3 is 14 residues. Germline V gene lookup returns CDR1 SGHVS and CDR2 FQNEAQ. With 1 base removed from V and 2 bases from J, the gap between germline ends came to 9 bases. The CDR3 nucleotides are TGTGCCAGCAGCTTAGTGGTGGGCCCCTACGAGCAGTACTTC. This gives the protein CASSLVVGPYEQYF. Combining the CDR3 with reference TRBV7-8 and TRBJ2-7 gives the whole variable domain GAGVSQSPRYKVAKRGQDVALRCDPISGHVSLFWYQQALGQGPEFLTYFQNEAQLDKSGLPSDRFFAERPEGSVSTLKIQRTQQEDSAVYLCASSLVVGPYEQYFGPGTRLTVT.